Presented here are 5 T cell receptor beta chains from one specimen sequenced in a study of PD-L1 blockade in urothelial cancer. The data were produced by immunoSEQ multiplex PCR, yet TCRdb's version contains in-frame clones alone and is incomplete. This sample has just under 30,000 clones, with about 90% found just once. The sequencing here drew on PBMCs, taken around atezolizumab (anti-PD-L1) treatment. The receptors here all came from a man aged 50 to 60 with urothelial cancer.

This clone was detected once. CDR3 nucleotide sequence: TGTGCCATCAGCCCCCAGGGGGCGGACACCGGGGAGCTGTTTTTT. Translating gives CAISPQGADTGELFF. The rearrangement uses TRBV10-3 and TRBJ2-2; 8 bases fit TRBD1. This CDR3 spans 15 amino acids. The trim removed 6 bases at V and 3 bases at J, leaving 6 bases unmatched. Germline loops: CDR1 ENHRY, CDR2 SYGVKD.

The CDR3 DNA sequence: TGTGCCAGCAGCTTAGAGGGACAGAATGCTGAAGCTTTCTTT. Translating it yields CASSLEGQNAEAFF. The V and J genes are TRBV7-3 and TRBJ1-1, with 7 bases aligning to TRBD1. The CDR3 length is 14 residues. V was pared by 2 bases and J by 6 bases, with 6 bases of the junction left unmatched. The germline V gene encodes CDR1 SGHTA and CDR2 FQGTGA.

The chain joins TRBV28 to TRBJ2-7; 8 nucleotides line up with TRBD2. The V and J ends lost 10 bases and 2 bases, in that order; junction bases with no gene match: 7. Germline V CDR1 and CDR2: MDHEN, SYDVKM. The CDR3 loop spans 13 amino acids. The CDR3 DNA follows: TGTGCCACCCTTGGCGGGGGGACCTACGAGCAGTACTTC. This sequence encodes CATLGGGTYEQYF.

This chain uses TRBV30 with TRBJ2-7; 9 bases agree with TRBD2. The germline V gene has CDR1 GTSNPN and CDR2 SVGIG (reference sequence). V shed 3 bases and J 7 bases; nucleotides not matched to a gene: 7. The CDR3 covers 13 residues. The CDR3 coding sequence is TGTGCCTGGAGCCTTGCGGGGGGGATGGAGCAGTACTTC. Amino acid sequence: CAWSLAGGMEQYF.

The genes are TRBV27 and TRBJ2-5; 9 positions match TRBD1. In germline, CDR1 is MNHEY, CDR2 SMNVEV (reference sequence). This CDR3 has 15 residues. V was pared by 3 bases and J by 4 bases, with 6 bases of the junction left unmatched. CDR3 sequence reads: CASSFDRGGGETQYF. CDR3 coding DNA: TGTGCCAGCAGTTTCGACAGGGGGGGAGGAGAGACCCAGTACTTC.